This passage covers 5 T cell receptor beta chains from one sample sequenced in a study of T cell responses to AZD1222 COVID-19 vaccine. Libraries were prepared by immunoSEQ multiplex PCR; TCRdb keeps only in-frame clonotypes and omits some of them. The sample lists around 120,000 clones, more than 75% seen once, with 6.5% to 9.5% in the top ten. The sample was peripheral blood, taken on day 0 of AZD1222 vaccination. Receptors originate from an adult in good health.

This clone was seen only a few times. The J gene is TRBJ2-3, the V gene TRBV5-1; D tentatively reads TRBD1 or TRBD2 (5 bases each). CDR1 and CDR2 (germline): SGHRS, YFSETQ. V lost 4 bases, J lost 2 bases, and 17 bases lay in between. The CDR3 loop spans 16 amino acids. As DNA, the CDR3 is TGCGCCAGCAGCGGGAGCCTCGGGACCACCACAGATACGCAGTATTTT. Its protein product is CASSGSLGTTTDTQYF. The complete variable domain, with remaining parts taken from reference TRBV5-1 and TRBJ2-3, reads KAGVTQTPRYLIKTRGQQVTLSCSPISGHRSVSWYQQTPGQGLQFLFEYFSETQRNKGNFPGRFSGRQFSNSRSEMNVSTLELGDSALYLCASSGSLGTTTDTQYFGPGTRLTVL.

In this sample, this clone turned up once. The rearrangement uses TRBV28 and TRBJ2-7, with D perhaps matching TRBD2 (6 bases). With 5 bases removed from V and 1 base from J, the gap between germline ends came to 12 bases. Germline CDR1 is MDHEN and CDR2 is SYDVKM. There are 14 residues in the CDR3. CDR3 sequence reads: CASSNSGTSYEQYF. For the CDR3, the DNA is TGTGCCAGCAGTAATAGCGGAACTTCCTACGAGCAGTACTTC. Complete variable domain (other parts from reference TRBV28 and TRBJ2-7): DVKVTQSSRYLVKRTGEKVFLECVQDMDHENMFWYRQDPGLGLRLIYFSYDVKMKEKGDIPEGYSVSREKKERFSLILESASTNQTSMYLCASSNSGTSYEQYFGPGTRLTVT.

The chain couples TRBV7-6 to TRBJ2-5; D not certain. The CDR3 has 13 residues. Germline-derived CDR1 and CDR2 are SGHVS and FNYEAQ. Trimming stripped 1 base from V and 3 bases from J, with 6 bases between. The CDR3 DNA sequence: TGTGCCAGCAGCTTAGAGGCGGAAGAGACCCAGTACTTC. It translates to CASSLEAEETQYF.

V gene TRBV6-5 combines with J gene TRBJ1-5; D gene unclear. The germline CDR1 and CDR2 sequences are MNHEY and SVGAGI. The V end was cut by 8 bases, the J end by 4 bases, with 12 bases between. The CDR3 is made up of 13 amino acids. The CDR3 region is CASLLGGNQPQHF. The CDR3 DNA is TGTGCCAGCCTGTTGGGAGGGAATCAGCCCCAGCATTTT.

V is TRBV9 and J is TRBJ1-3; D call uncertain. Germline CDR1 reads SGDLS; CDR2 reads YYNGEE. V was trimmed by 0 bases and J by 3 bases, leaving 13 bases between them. This CDR3 is built from 16 residues. CDR3 amino acids: CASSVGDFSSGNTIYF. CDR3 coding DNA: TGTGCCAGCAGCGTAGGGGATTTTAGCAGTGGAAACACCATATATTTT.